The present T cell receptor beta chain was sequenced within a study of vaccination and CD4 T cells after COVID-19. On the study more broadly: Convalescent participants consisted of six males and four females, two being Hispanic. Two mRNA vaccine doses were given, either BNT162b2 or mRNA-1273.

As for treatment: approximately 10-day PBMC culture with coronavirus spike peptide pools or control peptides (ViraFEST assay). The CDR3 totals 14 residues. Germline loops: CDR1 SGHTA, CDR2 FQGNSA. Trimming left V 3 bases short and J 3 bases short, with 11 bases between. Overall study results and limits: The study examined relatively few convalescent patients and included no early post-infection timepoints. Within convalescent individuals, 304 out of 307 vaccine-specific clones proved to be spike mono-reactive.

This clonotype showed up just a few times. Its specificity is unknown. The Oncomine TCR Beta short-read assay sequenced DNA from cultured CD4+ T cells. TCRdb reprocessed the PCR reads with MiXCR, giving one entry per CDR3 protein. The sample includes approximately 12,000 distinct CDR3 sequences, around 41% seen only once; the top ten take 20% to 30%. This chain connects TRBV7-2 to TRBJ2-5; D is possibly TRBD1 (6 bases). The TCR originated in a human donor with COVID-19. The sample taken for sequencing was cultured CD4+ T cells from blood. This chain's CDR3 is CASSFGGSKETQYF. In nucleotides, the CDR3 is TGTGCCAGCAGCTTTGGGGGCAGCAAAGAGACCCAGTACTTC.